This T cell receptor (beta chain) was profiled in a study of blood T cell repertoires in COVID-19. Germline assignment: CDR1 SGDLS and CDR2 YYNGEE. V was shortened by 0 bases and J by 0 bases, with 3 bases between the two germline ends. The CDR3 is 14 residues long. Sequencing used immunoSEQ multiplex PCR; TCRdb keeps in-frame clones, though not all of them. The sample records about 150,000 clones, roughly 90% being singletons. What was sequenced was peripheral blood. The V gene is TRBV9, the J gene TRBJ2-2; D not certain. The receptor was isolated from a man in his fifties or sixties with active or convalescent COVID-19. The CDR3 nucleotides read TGTGCCAGCAGCGTAGCGGCGAACACCGGGGAGCTGTTTTTT. Its translation: CASSVAANTGELFF.